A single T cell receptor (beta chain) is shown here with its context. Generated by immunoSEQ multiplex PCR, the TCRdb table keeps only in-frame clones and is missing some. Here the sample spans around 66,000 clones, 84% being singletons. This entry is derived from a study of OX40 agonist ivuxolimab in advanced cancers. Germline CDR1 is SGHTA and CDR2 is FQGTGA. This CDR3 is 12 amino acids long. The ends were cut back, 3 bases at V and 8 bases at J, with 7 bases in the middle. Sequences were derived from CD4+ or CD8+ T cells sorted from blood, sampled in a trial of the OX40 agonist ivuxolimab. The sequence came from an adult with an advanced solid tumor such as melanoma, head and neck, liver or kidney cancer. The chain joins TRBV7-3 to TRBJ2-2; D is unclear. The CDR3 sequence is CASSFDSGELFF. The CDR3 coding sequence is TGTGCCAGCAGCTTTGACTCGGGGGAGCTGTTTTTT.